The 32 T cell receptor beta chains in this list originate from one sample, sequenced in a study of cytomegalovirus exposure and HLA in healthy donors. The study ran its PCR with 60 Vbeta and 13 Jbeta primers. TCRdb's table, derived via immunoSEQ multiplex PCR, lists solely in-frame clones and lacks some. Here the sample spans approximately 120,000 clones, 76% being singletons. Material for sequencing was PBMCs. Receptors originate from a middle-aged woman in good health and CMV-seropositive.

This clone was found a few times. CDR3 protein: CASSKDRGGTEAFF. The CDR3 nucleotides are TGTGCCAGCTCAAAGGACAGGGGAGGGACTGAAGCTTTCTTT. The chain combines TRBV6-5 with TRBJ1-1; 9 bases line up with TRBD1. CDR1 MNHEY and CDR2 SVGAGI come from the germline V gene. The CDR3 covers 14 residues. Trimming at V came to 8 bases and at J to 5 bases, leaving 9 bases not matched to a gene.

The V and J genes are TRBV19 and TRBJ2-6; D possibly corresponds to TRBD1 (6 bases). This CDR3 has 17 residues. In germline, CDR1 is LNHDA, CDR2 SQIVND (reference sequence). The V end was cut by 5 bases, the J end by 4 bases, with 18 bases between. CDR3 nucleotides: TGTGCCAGTAGTCCCAATTACAGGGTCCTGGGGGCCAACGTCCTGACTTTC. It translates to CASSPNYRVLGANVLTF.

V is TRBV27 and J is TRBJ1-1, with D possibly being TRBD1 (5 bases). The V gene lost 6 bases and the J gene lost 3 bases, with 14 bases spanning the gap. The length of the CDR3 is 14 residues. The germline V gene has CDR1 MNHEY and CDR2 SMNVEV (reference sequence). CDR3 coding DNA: TGTGCCAGCAGCGAATACAGGTGGGACACTGAAGCTTTCTTT. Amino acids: CASSEYRWDTEAFF.

The CDR3 nucleotides are TGTGCCAGCAGATGTGTAAAACAGGCCTCTGGAAACACCATATATTTT. Its protein is CASRCVKQASGNTIYF. The rearrangement links TRBV5-6 to TRBJ1-3, with D maybe TRBD1 (5 bases). Trimming took 5 bases from V and 0 from J, leaving 15 bases between them. The CDR3 length is 16 residues. CDR1 is SGHDT and CDR2 is YYEEEE in the germline V gene.

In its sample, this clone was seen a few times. The CDR3 loop is CASSLVAGANTGELFF. The CDR3 DNA sequence: TGTGCCAGCAGCTTAGTGGCAGGGGCGAACACCGGGGAGCTGTTTTTT. The chain recombines TRBV7-2 with TRBJ2-2; D may be TRBD1 (6 bases). This CDR3 has 16 residues. The V gene's germline CDR1 is SGHTA and CDR2 FQGNSA. The V end was cut by 1 base, the J end by 0 bases, with 9 bases between.

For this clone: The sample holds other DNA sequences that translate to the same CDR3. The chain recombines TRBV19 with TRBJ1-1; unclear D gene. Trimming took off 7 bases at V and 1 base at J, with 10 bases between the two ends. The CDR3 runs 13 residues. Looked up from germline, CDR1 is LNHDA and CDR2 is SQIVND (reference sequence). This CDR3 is CASTLGGNTEAFF. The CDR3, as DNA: TGTGCCAGTACCCTAGGCGGGAACACTGAAGCTTTCTTT. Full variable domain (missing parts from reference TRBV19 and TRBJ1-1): DGGITQSPKYLFRKEGQNVTLSCEQNLNHDAMYWYRQDPGQGLRLIYYSQIVNDFQKGDIAEGYSVSREKKESFPLTVTSAQKNPTAFYLCASTLGGNTEAFFGQGTRLTVV.

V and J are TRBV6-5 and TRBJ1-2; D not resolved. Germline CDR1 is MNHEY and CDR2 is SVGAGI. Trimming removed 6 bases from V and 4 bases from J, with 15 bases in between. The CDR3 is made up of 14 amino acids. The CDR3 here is CASRAPEGTYGYTF. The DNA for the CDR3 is TGTGCCAGCAGAGCCCCCGAGGGAACCTATGGCTACACCTTC.

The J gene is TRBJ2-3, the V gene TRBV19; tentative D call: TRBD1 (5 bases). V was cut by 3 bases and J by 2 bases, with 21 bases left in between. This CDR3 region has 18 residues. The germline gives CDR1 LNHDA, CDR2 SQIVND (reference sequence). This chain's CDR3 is CASSIERGFGTDTDTQYF. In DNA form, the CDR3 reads TGTGCCAGTAGTATTGAAAGGGGCTTCGGCACGGACACAGATACGCAGTATTTT.

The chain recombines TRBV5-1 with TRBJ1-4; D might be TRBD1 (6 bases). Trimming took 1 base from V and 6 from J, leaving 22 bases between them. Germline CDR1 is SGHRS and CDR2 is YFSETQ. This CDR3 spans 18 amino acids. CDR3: CASSLIGSIGGDDEKLFF. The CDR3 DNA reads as TGCGCCAGCAGCTTGATCGGTTCCATAGGGGGGGATGATGAAAAACTGTTTTTT.

The CDR3 bases are TGTGCCAGCAGTGTCACCCCAAGCAGCACAGATACGCAGTATTTT. Residues: CASSVTPSSTDTQYF. The gene calls are TRBV6-5 and TRBJ2-3; D gene uncertain. Germline CDR1 and CDR2: MNHEY and SVGAGI. The CDR3 extends over 15 amino acids. V was cut by 5 bases and J by 0 bases, with 12 bases left in between.

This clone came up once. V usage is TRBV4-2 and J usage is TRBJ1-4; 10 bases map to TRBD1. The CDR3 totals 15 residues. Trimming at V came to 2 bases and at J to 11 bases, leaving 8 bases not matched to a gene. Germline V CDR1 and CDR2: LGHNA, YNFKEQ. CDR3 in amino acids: CASSQSRTGGGKLFF. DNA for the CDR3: TGTGCCAGCAGCCAAAGTAGGACAGGGGGTGGGAAACTGTTTTTT.

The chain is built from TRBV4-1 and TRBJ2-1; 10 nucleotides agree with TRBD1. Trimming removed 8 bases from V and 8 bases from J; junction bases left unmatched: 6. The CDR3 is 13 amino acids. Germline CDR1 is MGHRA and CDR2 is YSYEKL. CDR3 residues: CASAGTGVDEQFF. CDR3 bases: TGCGCCAGCGCCGGGACAGGGGTCGATGAGCAGTTCTTC.

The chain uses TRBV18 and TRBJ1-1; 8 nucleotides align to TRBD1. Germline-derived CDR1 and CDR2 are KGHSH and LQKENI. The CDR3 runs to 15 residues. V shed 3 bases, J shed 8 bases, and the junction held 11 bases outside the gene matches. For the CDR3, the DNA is TGTGCCAGCTCACCGACCAGGGGGCGGTTGATAGAAGCTTTCTTT. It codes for CASSPTRGRLIEAFF.

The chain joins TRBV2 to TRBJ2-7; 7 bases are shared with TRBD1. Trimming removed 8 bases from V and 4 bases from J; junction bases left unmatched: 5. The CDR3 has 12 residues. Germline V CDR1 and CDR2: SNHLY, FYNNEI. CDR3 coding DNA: TGTGCCAGCCGACGGGACAGTTACGAGCAGTACTTC. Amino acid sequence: CASRRDSYEQYF.

The CDR3 nucleotides read TGTGCCAGCAGTCAACAGGGGGCGCTGACTGAAGCTTTCTTT. Its protein is CASSQQGALTEAFF. V and J are TRBV6-6 and TRBJ1-1, with 9 bases that match TRBD1. The germline V gene has CDR1 MNHNY and CDR2 SVGAGI (reference sequence). V lost 5 bases and J lost 5; bases outside the gene matches: 6. The CDR3 extends over 14 amino acids.

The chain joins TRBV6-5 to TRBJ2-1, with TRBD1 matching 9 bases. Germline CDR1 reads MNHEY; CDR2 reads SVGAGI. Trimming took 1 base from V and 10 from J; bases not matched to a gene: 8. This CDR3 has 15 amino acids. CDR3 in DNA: TGTGCCAGCAGTTACTTAGGACAGGGGTTCGGGGAGCAGTTCTTC. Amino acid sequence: CASSYLGQGFGEQFF.

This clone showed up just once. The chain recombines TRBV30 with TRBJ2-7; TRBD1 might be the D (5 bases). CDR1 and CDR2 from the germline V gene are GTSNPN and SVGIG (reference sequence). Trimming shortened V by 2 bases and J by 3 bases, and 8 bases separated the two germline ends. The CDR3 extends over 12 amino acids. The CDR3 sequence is CAWSLQGYEQYF. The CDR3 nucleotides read TGTGCCTGGAGTCTGCAGGGCTACGAGCAGTACTTC. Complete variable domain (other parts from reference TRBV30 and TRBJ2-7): SQTIHQWPATLVQPVGSPLSLECTVEGTSNPNLYWYRQAAGRGLQLLFYSVGIGQISSEVPQNLSASRPQDRQFILSSKKLLLSDSGFYLCAWSLQGYEQYFGPGTRLTVT.

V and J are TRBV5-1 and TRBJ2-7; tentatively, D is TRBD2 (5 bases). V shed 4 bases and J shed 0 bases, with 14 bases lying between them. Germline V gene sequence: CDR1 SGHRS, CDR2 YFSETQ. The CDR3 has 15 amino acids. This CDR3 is CASSPGSRSSYEQYF. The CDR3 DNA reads TGCGCCAGCAGCCCGGGGTCACGGAGCTCCTACGAGCAGTACTTC.

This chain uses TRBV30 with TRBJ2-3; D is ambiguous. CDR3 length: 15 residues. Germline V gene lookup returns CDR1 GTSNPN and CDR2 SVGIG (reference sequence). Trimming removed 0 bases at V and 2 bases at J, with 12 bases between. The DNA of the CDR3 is TGTGCCTGGAGTGTTGGGCTGGGCCACACAGATACGCAGTATTTT. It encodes CAWSVGLGHTDTQYF.

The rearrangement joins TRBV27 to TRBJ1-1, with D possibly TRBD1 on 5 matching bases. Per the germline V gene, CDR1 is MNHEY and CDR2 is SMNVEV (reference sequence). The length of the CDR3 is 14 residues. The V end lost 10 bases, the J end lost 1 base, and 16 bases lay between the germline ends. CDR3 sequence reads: CATRKGHSNTEAFF. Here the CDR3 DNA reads TGTGCCACTCGAAAGGGGCACTCGAACACTGAAGCTTTCTTT.

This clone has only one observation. Written as DNA, the CDR3 is TGTGCCGGCACGGGACTAGCGGGGTCTAACTCCTACAATGAGCAGTTCTTC. The encoded protein is CAGTGLAGSNSYNEQFF. The chain is built from TRBV30 and TRBJ2-1, with 13 bases lining up with TRBD2. Per germline, CDR1 GTSNPN and CDR2 SVGIG (reference sequence). This CDR3 contains 17 residues. V shed 8 bases and J 0 bases; nucleotides not matched to a gene: 10. The full variable domain, in which reference TRBV30 and TRBJ2-1 provide the parts outside the CDR3, is SQTIHQWPATLVQPVGSPLSLECTVEGTSNPNLYWYRQAAGRGLQLLFYSVGIGQISSEVPQNLSASRPQDRQFILSSKKLLLSDSGFYLCAGTGLAGSNSYNEQFFGPGTRLTVL.

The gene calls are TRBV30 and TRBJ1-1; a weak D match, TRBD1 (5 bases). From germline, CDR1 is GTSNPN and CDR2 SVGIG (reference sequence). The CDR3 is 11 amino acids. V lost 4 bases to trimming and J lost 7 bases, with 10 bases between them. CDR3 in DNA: TGTGCCTGGATAGGGGTGGATGAAGCTTTCTTT. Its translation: CAWIGVDEAFF.

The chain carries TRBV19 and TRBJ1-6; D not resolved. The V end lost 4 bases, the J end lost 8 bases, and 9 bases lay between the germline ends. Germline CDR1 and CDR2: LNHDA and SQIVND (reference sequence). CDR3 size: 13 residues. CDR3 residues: CASSRGLDSPLHF. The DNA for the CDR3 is TGTGCCAGTAGTAGAGGGTTGGATTCACCCCTCCACTTT.

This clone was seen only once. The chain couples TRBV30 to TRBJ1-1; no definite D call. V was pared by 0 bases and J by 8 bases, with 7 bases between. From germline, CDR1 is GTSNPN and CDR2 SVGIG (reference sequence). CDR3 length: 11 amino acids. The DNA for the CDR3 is TGTGCCTGGAGTGTAATGGGCGAAGCTTTCTTT. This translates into CAWSVMGEAFF.

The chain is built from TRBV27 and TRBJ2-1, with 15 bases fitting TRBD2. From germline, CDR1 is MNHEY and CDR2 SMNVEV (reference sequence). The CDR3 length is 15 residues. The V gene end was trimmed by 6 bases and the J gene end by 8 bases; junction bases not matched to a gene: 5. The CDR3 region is CASSGLAGGEDEQFF. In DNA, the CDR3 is TGTGCCAGCAGCGGACTAGCGGGGGGGGAGGATGAGCAGTTCTTC.

This chain's CDR3 is CASSFGETHTEAFF. The CDR3 DNA reads TGCGCCAGCAGCTTCGGGGAGACCCACACTGAAGCTTTCTTT. This chain joins TRBV5-1 and TRBJ1-1; unclear D gene. The ends were cut back, 2 bases at V and 3 bases at J, with 11 bases in the middle. Germline loops: CDR1 SGHRS, CDR2 YFSETQ. This CDR3 region has 14 residues. The variable domain in full, with the rest retrieved from reference TRBV5-1 and TRBJ1-1, is KAGVTQTPRYLIKTRGQQVTLSCSPISGHRSVSWYQQTPGQGLQFLFEYFSETQRNKGNFPGRFSGRQFSNSRSEMNVSTLELGDSALYLCASSFGETHTEAFFGQGTRLTVV.

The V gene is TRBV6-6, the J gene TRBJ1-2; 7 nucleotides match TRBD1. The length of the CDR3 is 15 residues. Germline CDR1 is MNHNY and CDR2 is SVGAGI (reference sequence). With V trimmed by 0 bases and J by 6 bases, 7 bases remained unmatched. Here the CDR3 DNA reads TGTGCCAGCAGTTACTCTTCCGCAGGGGGAGATGGCTACACCTTC. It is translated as CASSYSSAGGDGYTF.

CDR3 sequence reads: CASTWDRNYEQYF. The CDR3 region has the DNA TGTGCCAGCACTTGGGACAGAAACTACGAGCAGTACTTC. The V gene is TRBV6-1, the J gene TRBJ2-7, with 7 bases lining up with TRBD1. CDR3 length equals 13 residues. Trimming cost V 7 bases and J 3 bases; bases outside gene matches: 6. CDR1 is MNHNS, CDR2 SASEGT, per germline.

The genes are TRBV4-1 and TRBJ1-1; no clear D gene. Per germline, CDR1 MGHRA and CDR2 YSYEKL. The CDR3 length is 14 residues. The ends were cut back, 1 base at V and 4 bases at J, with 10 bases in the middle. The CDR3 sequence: CASSQARGATEAFF. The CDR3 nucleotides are TGCGCCAGCAGCCAAGCCCGGGGTGCCACTGAAGCTTTCTTT.

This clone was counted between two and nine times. The CDR3 sequence is CASSSKHAYEQYF. As DNA, the CDR3 is TGTGCCAGCAGTTCCAAACACGCCTACGAGCAGTACTTC. The V and J genes are TRBV27 and TRBJ2-7, with D unresolved. V was trimmed by 4 bases and J by 2 bases, leaving 9 bases between them. Per germline, CDR1 MNHEY and CDR2 SMNVEV (reference sequence). The CDR3 sequence is 13 residues long.

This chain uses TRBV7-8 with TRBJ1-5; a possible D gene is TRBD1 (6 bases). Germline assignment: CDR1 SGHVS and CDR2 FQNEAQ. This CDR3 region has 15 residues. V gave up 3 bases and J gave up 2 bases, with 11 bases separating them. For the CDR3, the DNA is TGTGCCAGCAGCTTTAACAGGGTCGGCAATCAGCCCCAGCATTTT. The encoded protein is CASSFNRVGNQPQHF.

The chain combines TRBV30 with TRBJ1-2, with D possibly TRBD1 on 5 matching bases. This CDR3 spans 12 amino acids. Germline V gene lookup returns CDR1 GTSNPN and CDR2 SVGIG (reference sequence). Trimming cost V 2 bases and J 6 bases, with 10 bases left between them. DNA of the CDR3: TGTGCCTGGAGTTGGAGGGGCAATGGCTACACCTTC. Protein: CAWSWRGNGYTF.